This passage covers 9 T cell receptor beta chains from one sample sequenced in a study of T cells after yellow fever vaccination. Via MiXCR, TCRdb re-called the 5' RACE reads, giving one row per CDR3 protein. In the table there are 250,000 to 400,000 distinct CDR3 sequences, over 3.5% of which are singletons. The sequences come from PBMCs, collected 15 days after the yellow fever booster vaccination. The receptors come from a man between 18 and 29 years old who received the YFV17D yellow fever vaccine.

This clonotype appeared a few times. The chain carries TRBV20-1 and TRBJ1-5; no clear D gene. CDR3 size: 14 residues. Germline CDR1 and CDR2: DFQATT and SNEGSKA (reference sequence). V lost 6 bases to trimming and J lost 0 bases, with 12 bases between them. This CDR3 reads CSAGPKYSNQPQHF. The CDR3 DNA reads as TGCAGTGCCGGACCGAAATATAGCAATCAGCCCCAGCATTTT.

This clonotype has only a few counts. The chain uses TRBV5-1 and TRBJ1-1, with TRBD1 identical over 8 bases. The CDR3 totals 15 residues. The V gene's germline CDR1 is SGHRS and CDR2 YFSETQ. V shed 2 bases and J 4 bases; nucleotides not matched to a gene: 7. The chain's CDR3 is CASSFSGTGGTEAFF. The CDR3 DNA sequence: TGCGCCAGCAGCTTCTCCGGGACAGGAGGCACTGAAGCTTTCTTT.

This clonotype occurred a few times. V gene TRBV7-3 combines with J gene TRBJ2-6; 11 nucleotides agree with TRBD1. The CDR3 extends over 18 amino acids. Germline V gives CDR1 SGHTA, CDR2 FQGTGA. J was trimmed by 0 bases and V by 3 bases; bases with no gene match: 4. For the CDR3, the DNA is TGTGCCAGCAGCTTCGAGGGGACAGGGGGCTCTGGGGCCAACGTCCTGACTTTC. It codes for CASSFEGTGGSGANVLTF.

This clonotype was seen repeatedly, ten times or more. This chain uses TRBV25-1 with TRBJ1-4; D is unresolved. Germline V lookup: CDR1 MGHDK, CDR2 SYGVNS. V shed 2 bases and J shed 8 bases, with 9 bases lying between them. The CDR3 covers 13 residues. The CDR3 loop reads CASSEAVEEKLFF. The CDR3 DNA follows: TGTGCCAGCAGTGAAGCGGTTGAGGAAAAACTGTTTTTT.

The gene calls are TRBV5-5 and TRBJ1-5; 10 bases match TRBD1. Trimming cost V 2 bases and J 3 bases; bases outside gene matches: 2. This CDR3 has 15 residues. Per the germline V gene, CDR1 is SGHKS and CDR2 is YYEKEE (reference sequence). CDR3 bases: TGTGCCAGCAGCTTTGGACAGGGGGACAATCAGCCCCAGCATTTT. Translation gives CASSFGQGDNQPQHF.

This clonotype was detected many times. The V gene is TRBV5-1, the J gene TRBJ2-7, with D tentatively TRBD2 (7 bases). V was shortened by 2 bases and J by 5 bases, with 11 bases between the two germline ends. Germline V CDR1 and CDR2: SGHRS, YFSETQ. This CDR3 region has 13 residues. This chain's CDR3 is CASSLQGGDEQYV. The CDR3 nucleotides read TGCGCCAGCAGCTTACAGGGAGGGGACGAGCAGTACGTC.

This clonotype was counted between two and nine times. The chain carries TRBV4-1 and TRBJ2-2; 8 positions match TRBD2. The trim removed 4 bases at V and 8 bases at J, leaving 3 bases unmatched. CDR1 and CDR2 (germline): MGHRA, YSYEKL. CDR3 length equals 13 residues. CDR3 amino acids: CASSRRGGGELFF. The CDR3 bases are TGCGCCAGCAGCCGCCGCGGGGGGGGGGAGCTGTTTTTT.

The CDR3 loop reads CASSLAAGGFNEQFF. The CDR3 DNA reads as TGTGCCAGCAGCTTAGCAGCAGGGGGCTTCAATGAGCAGTTCTTC. This chain connects TRBV7-9 to TRBJ2-1; TRBD1 agrees at 8 bases. Trimming took 0 bases from V and 6 from J; bases not matched to a gene: 4. This CDR3 has 15 residues. Germline CDR1 SEHNR, CDR2 FQNEAQ (reference sequence).

This clonotype was seen repeatedly, ten times or more. CDR3 nucleotide sequence: TGCAGCGTCGAGGCAGGGGGGACAGATACGCAGTATTTT. This sequence encodes CSVEAGGTDTQYF. J is TRBJ2-3 and V is TRBV29-1, with D maybe TRBD1 (7 bases). The V end was cut by 6 bases, the J end by 3 bases, with 13 bases between. Per germline, CDR1 SQVTM and CDR2 ANQGSEA. The CDR3 is 13 amino acids.